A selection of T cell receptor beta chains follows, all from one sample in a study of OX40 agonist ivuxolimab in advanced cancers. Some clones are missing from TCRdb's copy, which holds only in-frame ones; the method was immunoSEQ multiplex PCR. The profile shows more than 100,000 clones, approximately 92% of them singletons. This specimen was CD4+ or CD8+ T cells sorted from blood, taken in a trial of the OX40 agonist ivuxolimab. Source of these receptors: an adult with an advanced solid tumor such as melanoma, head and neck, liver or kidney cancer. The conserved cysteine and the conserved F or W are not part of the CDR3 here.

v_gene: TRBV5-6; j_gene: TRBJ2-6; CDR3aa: ASSLKANSGANVLT
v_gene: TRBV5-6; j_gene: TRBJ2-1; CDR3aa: ASSLRGGEI
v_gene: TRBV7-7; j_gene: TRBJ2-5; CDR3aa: ASSPDRGWETQY
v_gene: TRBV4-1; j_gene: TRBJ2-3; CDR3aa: ASSQKILGLAGTDTQY
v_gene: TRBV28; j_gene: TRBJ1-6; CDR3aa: ASREGSYNSPLH
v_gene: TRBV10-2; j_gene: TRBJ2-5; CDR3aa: ASSGWEGRGPSGETQY
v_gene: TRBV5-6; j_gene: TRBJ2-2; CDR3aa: ASSSPGMGFSTGELF
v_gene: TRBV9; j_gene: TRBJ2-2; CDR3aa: ASSVGGAATGELF
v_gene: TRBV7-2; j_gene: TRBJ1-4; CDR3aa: ASSLMDSSNEKLF
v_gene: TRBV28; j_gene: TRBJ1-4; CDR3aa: ASRPTGLGLSNEKLF
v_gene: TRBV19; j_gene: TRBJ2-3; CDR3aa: ASSVQGDRGLLNTQY
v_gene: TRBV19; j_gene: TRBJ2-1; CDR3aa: ASSRGREGYNEQF
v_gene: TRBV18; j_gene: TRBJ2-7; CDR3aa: ASSRGSPYEQY
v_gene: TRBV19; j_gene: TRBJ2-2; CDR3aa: ASSTEVGAGELF
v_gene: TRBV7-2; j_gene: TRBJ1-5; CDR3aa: ASSLTVQSAQH
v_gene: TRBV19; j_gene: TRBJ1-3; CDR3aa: ASSIDRASGNTIY
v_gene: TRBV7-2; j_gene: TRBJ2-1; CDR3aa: ASSLSLGSTNEQF
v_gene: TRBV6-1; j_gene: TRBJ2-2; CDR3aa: ASRLNTGELF
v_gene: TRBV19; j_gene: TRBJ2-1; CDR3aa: ASSPTSARWSEQF
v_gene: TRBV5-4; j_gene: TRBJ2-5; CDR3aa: ASSLGRDGGLQETQY
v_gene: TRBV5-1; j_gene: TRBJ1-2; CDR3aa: ASSGSGRLGYGYT
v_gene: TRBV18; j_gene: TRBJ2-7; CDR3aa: ASSPSRGNEQY
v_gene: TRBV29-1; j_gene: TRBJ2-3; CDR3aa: SANGQGRTDTQY
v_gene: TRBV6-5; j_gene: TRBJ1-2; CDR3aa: ASSYSSVNYGYT
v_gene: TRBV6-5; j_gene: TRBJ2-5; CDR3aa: ATKYPRGNQETQY
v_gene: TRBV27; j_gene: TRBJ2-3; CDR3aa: ASSLDRLSTDTQY
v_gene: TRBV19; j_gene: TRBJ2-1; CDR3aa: ASSIGQGKYNEQF
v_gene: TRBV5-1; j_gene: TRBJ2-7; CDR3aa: ASSLGLQTLSEQY
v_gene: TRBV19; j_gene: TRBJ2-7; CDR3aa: ASSIVSGAPYEQY
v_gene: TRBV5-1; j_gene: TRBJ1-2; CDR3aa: ASSASRQGGYGYT
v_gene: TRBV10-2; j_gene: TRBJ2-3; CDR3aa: ASVGTVGPDTQY
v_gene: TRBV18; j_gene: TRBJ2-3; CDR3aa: ASSPGQGAGDTQY
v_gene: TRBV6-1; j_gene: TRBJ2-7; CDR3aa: ASSPSPGLPYEQY
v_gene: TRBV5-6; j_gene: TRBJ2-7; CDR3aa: ASSLTGAGGDEQY
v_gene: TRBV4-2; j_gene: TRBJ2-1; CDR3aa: ASSHPSGTRNNEQF
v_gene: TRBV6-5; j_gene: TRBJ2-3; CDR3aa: ATQGGWGRTDTQY
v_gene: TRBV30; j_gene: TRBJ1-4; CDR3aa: AWSGDAAEKLF
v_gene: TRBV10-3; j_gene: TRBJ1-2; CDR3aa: AIKDETNYGYT
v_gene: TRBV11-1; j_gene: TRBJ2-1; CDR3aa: ASSLVWSVYNEQF
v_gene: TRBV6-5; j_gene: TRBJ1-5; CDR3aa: ASRQKLGTQPQH
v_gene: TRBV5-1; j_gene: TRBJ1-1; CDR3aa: ASSQWTGGPTEAF
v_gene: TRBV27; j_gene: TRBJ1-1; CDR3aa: ASGGTGRVTEAF
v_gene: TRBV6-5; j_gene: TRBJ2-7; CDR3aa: ASSRGQDHEQY
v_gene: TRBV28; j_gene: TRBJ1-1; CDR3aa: ASLKQGTEAF
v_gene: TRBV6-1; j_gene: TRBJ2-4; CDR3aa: ASTRDRGANIQY
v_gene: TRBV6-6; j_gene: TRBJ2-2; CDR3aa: ASSYSGGQPGELF
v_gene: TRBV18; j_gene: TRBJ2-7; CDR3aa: ASSPPGQGSYEQY
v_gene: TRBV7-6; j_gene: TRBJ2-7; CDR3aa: ASSSGLAGKREQY
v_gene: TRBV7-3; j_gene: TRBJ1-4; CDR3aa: ASSPDRGEKLF
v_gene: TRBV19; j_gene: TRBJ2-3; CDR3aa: ATSRTGLQTFTDTQY